These T cell receptor beta chains were read from a single sample in a study of shared clonotypes between healthy human individuals. Repertoires were generated with immunoSEQ multiplex PCR, while TCRdb's copy carries only in-frame clones and drops some. The table has about 2,200,000 clones, approximately 94% seen once. Input material: naive CD8+ T cells from PBMCs. The receptors were sampled from a young man in good health. Some clones in this sample may be carry-over from other donors' samples. The CDR3 runs from the conserved cysteine through the conserved F or W. Fields, in order: V gene, J gene, clone size, D gene, CDR3 DNA, CDR3 protein. D genes are given only for firm matches. The size field is filled for only some rows; it gives once, few, many or a size class.

>TRBV7-9|TRBJ2-5|-|-
TGTGCCAGCAGCTTATCCGAAGAAGAGACCCAGTACTTC
CASSLSEEETQYF
>TRBV29-1|TRBJ1-2|-|TRBD1
TGCAGCGTTGAACTGGACAGGGGAAACTATGGCTACACCTTC
CSVELDRGNYGYTF
>TRBV19|TRBJ2-1|-|TRBD2
TGTGCCAGTAAAGCGGGAGGGCCGAATGAGCAGTTCTTC
CASKAGGPNEQFF
>TRBV27|TRBJ2-2|-|-
TGTGCCAGCAGTTTAATTCAGCGGGTTGGCACCGGGGAGCTGTTTTTT
CASSLIQRVGTGELFF
>TRBV7-9|TRBJ1-2|-|-
TGTGCCAGCAGCTTCCCTCGGGAGGACTATGGCTACACCTTC
CASSFPREDYGYTF
>TRBV27|TRBJ2-3|-|-
TGTGCCAGCAGTTTAACCAGGGGAAGCCCAGATACGCAGTATTTT
CASSLTRGSPDTQYF
>TRBV5-8|TRBJ1-1|few|-
TGTGCCAGCAGCTGGACGAACGCTGAAGCTTTCTTT
CASSWTNAEAFF
>TRBV30|TRBJ2-4|-|TRBD2
TGTGCCTGGAGAGATCCGGGACTAGCGAACATTCAGTACTTC
CAWRDPGLANIQYF
>TRBV5-4|TRBJ2-1|-|-
TGTGCCAGCAGCTTGCTGGCCTACAATGAGCAGTTCTTC
CASSLLAYNEQFF
>TRBV7-9|TRBJ2-7|-|-
TGTGCCAGCAGGCCCGGGACATCCTACGAGCAGTACTTC
CASRPGTSYEQYF
>TRBV7-9|TRBJ1-1|-|TRBD1
TGTGCCAGCAGCTGGATACCCCCGACAGGGCGGAGGACTGAAGCTTTCTTT
CASSWIPPTGRRTEAFF
>TRBV27|TRBJ2-7|-|-
TGTGCCAGCAGTTTCTCCATTTCGGGGTACGAGCAGTACTTC
CASSFSISGYEQYF
>TRBV5-4|TRBJ1-3|-|-
TGTGCCAGCAGCTTCCGTGGCACCATATATTTT
CASSFRGTIYF
>TRBV6-5|TRBJ2-7|-|TRBD2
TGTGCCAGCAGTTACTCTGGGCTAGCGGCCTCCTACGAGCAGTACTTC
CASSYSGLAASYEQYF
>TRBV27|TRBJ2-7|-|TRBD2
TGTGCCAGCAGTCCCACCCCTAGCGGCCCCTACGAGCAGTACTTC
CASSPTPSGPYEQYF
>TRBV7-6|TRBJ2-7|-|-
TGTGCCAGCAGTTCGAGGGACACCCTCTACGAGCAGTACTTC
CASSSRDTLYEQYF
>TRBV27|TRBJ1-5|-|-
TGTGCCAGCAGTTCAGGGGTCTACCAGCCCCAGCATTTT
CASSSGVYQPQHF
>TRBV5-3|TRBJ2-2|-|TRBD2
TGTGCCAGAAGCCCCCGGCCTAGCGGACGGAACACCGGGGAGCTGTTTTTT
CARSPRPSGRNTGELFF
>TRBV29-1|TRBJ2-7|once|-
TGCAGCGTTGAGGGCGGCGTGCCCTACGAGCAGTACTTC
CSVEGGVPYEQYF
>TRBV5-4|TRBJ1-1|-|TRBD1
TGTGCCAGCGGCACGTCGACGACAGGGATGATGGACACTGAAGCTTTCTTT
CASGTSTTGMMDTEAFF
>TRBV19|TRBJ2-3|-|TRBD2
TGTGCCAGTAGTATCGGTCTAGCGGGCACAGATACGCAGTATTTT
CASSIGLAGTDTQYF
>TRBV27|TRBJ2-1|-|-
TGTGCCAGCAGTTTACTGGGGGAAAATGAGCAGTTCTTC
CASSLLGENEQFF
>TRBV6-1|TRBJ1-5|-|-
TGTGCCAGCAGTGAAGCGAGAGGGATTGGCAATCAGCCCCAGCATTTT
CASSEARGIGNQPQHF
>TRBV5-5|TRBJ1-3|once|-
TGTGCCAGCAGCTTGGACAGGGTGGCTGGAAACACCATATATTTT
CASSLDRVAGNTIYF
>TRBV28|TRBJ2-3|once|-
TGTGCCAGCAGTTTATCCCTAGCGCGCACAGATACGCAGTATTTT
CASSLSLARTDTQYF
>TRBV7-9|TRBJ2-1|-|-
TGTGCCAGCAGCTTACTCGAGAGCTCCTACAATGAGCAGTTCTTC
CASSLLESSYNEQFF
>TRBV9|TRBJ2-1|-|-
TGTGCCAGCAGCGGGTGGACTGGGGTGGGTAATGAGCAGTTCTTC
CASSGWTGVGNEQFF
>TRBV27|TRBJ1-2|-|TRBD1
TGTGCCAGCAGTTTTGTAGGGGGCGACTATGGCTACACCTTC
CASSFVGGDYGYTF
>TRBV27|TRBJ2-7|-|TRBD2
TGTGCCAGCAGTTCCCCAGGACTAGCGGGAGGGCCGATGGGCGAGCAGTACTTC
CASSSPGLAGGPMGEQYF
>TRBV7-9|TRBJ2-7|-|-
TGTGCCAGCAGCTCCTGGACAGAGGTCTACGAGCAGTACTTC
CASSSWTEVYEQYF
>TRBV27|TRBJ2-6|-|-
TGTGCCAGCAGTCAGAATAACATCCCAGGGGCTGGGGCCAACGTCCTGACTTTC
CASSQNNIPGAGANVLTF
>TRBV5-1|TRBJ2-7|-|TRBD1
TGCGCCAGCAGCCGTAGGGACAGGGCCTCCTACGAGCAGTACTTC
CASSRRDRASYEQYF
>TRBV15|TRBJ2-1|-|TRBD1
TGTGCCACCAGCGTCGACAGGGGTTCCTACAATGAGCAGTTCTTC
CATSVDRGSYNEQFF
>TRBV10-2|TRBJ2-7|-|-
TGCGCCAGCAGTGAGTCACCCCGGAAAGGGAGTTCCTACGAGCAGTACTTC
CASSESPRKGSSYEQYF
>TRBV7-9|TRBJ2-7|-|-
TGTGCCAGCAGCTTAGGGGGGGTCGAGCAGTACTTC
CASSLGGVEQYF
>TRBV7-8|TRBJ1-1|-|-
TGTGCCAGCAGCTTAGATGACAGTTTGAACACTGAAGCTTTCTTT
CASSLDDSLNTEAFF
>TRBV30|TRBJ1-1|-|-
TGTGCCTGGAGTGTTCAGGCGGGGACTGAAGCTTTCTTT
CAWSVQAGTEAFF
>TRBV30|TRBJ2-1|-|-
TGTGCCTGGAGTGTAGTCGGGCGGCCCCTCTACAATGAGCAGTTCTTC
CAWSVVGRPLYNEQFF
>TRBV2|TRBJ2-1|-|TRBD2
TGTGCCAGCAGTGATTCGGCGGGACTAGCGTATGAGCAGTTCTTC
CASSDSAGLAYEQFF
>TRBV9|TRBJ2-5|-|TRBD1
TGTGCCAGCCGAAGTGGGACAGGGCCTCAAGAGACCCAGTACTTC
CASRSGTGPQETQYF
>TRBV6-1|TRBJ2-7|-|-
TGTGCCAGCAGTGCACCAGGGTTCCCCCTCCTCGAGCAGTACTTC
CASSAPGFPLLEQYF
>TRBV5-6|TRBJ2-7|-|-
TGTGCCAGCAGCATCCTCGGCGACTCCTACGAGCAGTACTTC
CASSILGDSYEQYF
>TRBV5-6|TRBJ2-5|-|-
TGTGCCAGCAGCTCCGGGACTTTTCAAGAGACCCAGTACTTC
CASSSGTFQETQYF
>TRBV6-5|TRBJ1-1|-|-
TGTGCCAGCAGCATACAGGGCGCTGAAGCTTTCTTT
CASSIQGAEAFF
>TRBV28|TRBJ1-1|-|-
TGTGCCAGCAGTTTACGGCCTGGGGCAAACACTGAAGCTTTCTTT
CASSLRPGANTEAFF
>TRBV27|TRBJ2-5|-|TRBD1
TGTGCCAGCAGCCGCCGGGACAGACAAGAGACCCAGTACTTC
CASSRRDRQETQYF
>TRBV5-1|TRBJ2-3|-|TRBD2
TGCGCCAGCAGGCGGGACTGGGGAGGGACAGATACGCAGTATTTT
CASRRDWGGTDTQYF
>TRBV5-8|TRBJ1-5|-|TRBD1
TGTGCCACCGGCAGGGGGCGCGGTCAGCCCCAGCATTTT
CATGRGRGQPQHF
>TRBV28|TRBJ2-7|-|TRBD2
TGTGCCAGCAGTTACCGGGACTATACCTACGAGCAGTACTTC
CASSYRDYTYEQYF
>TRBV15|TRBJ2-7|-|TRBD2
TGTGCCACCAGCACTGGGGCCGGACTAGCGGGCTACGAGCAGTACTTC
CATSTGAGLAGYEQYF
>TRBV7-3|TRBJ2-7|-|TRBD2
TGTGCCAGCAGCTCTTATGGGACTAGCATCTACGAGCAGTACTTC
CASSSYGTSIYEQYF
>TRBV10-2|TRBJ2-7|-|-
TGCGCCTCAGGAGGACGACCCGGGAACGAGCAGTACTTC
CASGGRPGNEQYF
>TRBV4-1|TRBJ1-1|-|-
TGCGCCAGCAGTGGCGGGAAAACTGAAGCTTTCTTT
CASSGGKTEAFF
>TRBV5-6|TRBJ2-1|-|-
TGTGCCAGCAGCCTAGAATTGAGCTACAATGAGCAGTTCTTC
CASSLELSYNEQFF